The T cell receptor beta chain under discussion was sequenced for a study of PD-L1 blockade in urothelial cancer. On the study more broadly: Typically, measured as a median, blood samples had over 120,000 T cells.

TCRdb's copy holds only in-frame clones and misses some; the assay was immunoSEQ multiplex PCR. The sample carries under 55,000 clones, about 80% recorded once. This clone was recorded a few times. The antigen remains unidentified. Study-level points and caveats: Below-median blood TCR clonality before treatment forecast better survival.

The material sequenced was PBMCs, taken around atezolizumab (anti-PD-L1) treatment. The TCR originated in a man aged 35-49 years with urothelial cancer.

The CDR3, as DNA: TGTGCCAGTACCCTAGGGACTAGCACAGATACGCAGTATTTT. It is translated as CASTLGTSTDTQYF. The V gene is TRBV19, the J gene TRBJ2-3; weak D call: TRBD2 (6 bases). This CDR3 is built from 14 residues. Trimming stripped 7 bases from V and 0 bases from J, with 11 bases between. In germline, CDR1 is LNHDA, CDR2 SQIVND (reference sequence).